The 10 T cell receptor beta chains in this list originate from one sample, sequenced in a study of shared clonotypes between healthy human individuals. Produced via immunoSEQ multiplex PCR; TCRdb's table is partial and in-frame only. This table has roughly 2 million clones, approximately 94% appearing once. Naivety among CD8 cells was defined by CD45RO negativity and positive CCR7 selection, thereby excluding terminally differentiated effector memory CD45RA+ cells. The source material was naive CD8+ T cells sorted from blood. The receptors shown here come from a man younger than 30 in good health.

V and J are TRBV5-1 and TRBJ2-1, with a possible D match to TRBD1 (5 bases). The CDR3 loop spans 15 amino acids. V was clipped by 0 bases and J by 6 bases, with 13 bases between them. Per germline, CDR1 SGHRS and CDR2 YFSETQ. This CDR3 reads CASSLEGNIGNEQFF. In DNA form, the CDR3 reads TGCGCCAGCAGCTTGGAGGGGAATATTGGCAATGAGCAGTTCTTC.

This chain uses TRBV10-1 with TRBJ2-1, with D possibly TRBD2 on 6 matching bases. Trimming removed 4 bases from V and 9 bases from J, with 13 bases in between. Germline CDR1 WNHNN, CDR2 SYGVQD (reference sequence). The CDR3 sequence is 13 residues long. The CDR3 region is CASSVTPGGEQFF. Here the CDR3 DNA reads TGCGCCAGCAGTGTCACCCCCGGGGGTGAGCAGTTCTTC.

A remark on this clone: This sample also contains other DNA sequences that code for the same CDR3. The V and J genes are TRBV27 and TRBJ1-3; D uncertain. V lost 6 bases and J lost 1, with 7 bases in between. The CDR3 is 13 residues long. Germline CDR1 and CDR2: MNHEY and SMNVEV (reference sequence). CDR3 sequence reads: CASSPDSGNTIYF. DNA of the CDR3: TGTGCCAGCAGCCCAGATTCTGGAAACACCATATATTTT.

The CDR3 loop reads CASSQEGGTAANYGYTF. The CDR3 coding sequence is TGCGCCAGCAGCCAAGAAGGAGGGACGGCAGCTAACTATGGCTACACCTTC. The V and J genes are TRBV4-1 and TRBJ1-2, with D possibly matching TRBD1 (5 bases). V lost 0 bases to trimming and J lost 0 bases, with 14 bases between them. This CDR3 region has 17 residues. Germline CDR1 MGHRA, CDR2 YSYEKL.

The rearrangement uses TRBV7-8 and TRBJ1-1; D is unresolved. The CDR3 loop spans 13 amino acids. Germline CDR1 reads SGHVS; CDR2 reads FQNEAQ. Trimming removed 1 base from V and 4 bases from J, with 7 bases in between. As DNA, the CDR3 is TGTGCCAGCAGCTTAGGAGTCTCCACTGAAGCTTTCTTT. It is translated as CASSLGVSTEAFF.

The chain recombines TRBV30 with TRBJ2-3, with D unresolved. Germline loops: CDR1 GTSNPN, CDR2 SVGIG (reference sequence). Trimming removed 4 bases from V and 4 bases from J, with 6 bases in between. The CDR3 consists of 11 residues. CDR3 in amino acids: CAWMDADTQYF. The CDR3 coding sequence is TGTGCCTGGATGGACGCAGATACGCAGTATTTT.

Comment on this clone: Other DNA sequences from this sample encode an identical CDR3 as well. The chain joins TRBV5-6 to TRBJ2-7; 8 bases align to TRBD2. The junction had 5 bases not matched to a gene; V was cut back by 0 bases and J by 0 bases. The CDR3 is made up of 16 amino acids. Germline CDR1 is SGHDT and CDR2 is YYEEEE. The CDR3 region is CASSLGGGGSSYEQYF. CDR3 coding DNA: TGTGCCAGCAGCTTGGGAGGCGGGGGGAGCTCCTACGAGCAGTACTTC. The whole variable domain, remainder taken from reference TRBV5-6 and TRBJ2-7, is DAGVTQSPTHLIKTRGQQVTLRCSPKSGHDTVSWYQQALGQGPQFIFQYYEEEERQRGNFPDRFSGHQFPNYSSELNVNALLLGDSALYLCASSLGGGGSSYEQYFGPGTRLTVT.

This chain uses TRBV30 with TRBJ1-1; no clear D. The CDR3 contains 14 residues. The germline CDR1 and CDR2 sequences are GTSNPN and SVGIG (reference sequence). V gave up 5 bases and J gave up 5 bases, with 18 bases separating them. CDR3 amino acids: CAWDAGQKGTEAFF. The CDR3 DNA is TGTGCCTGGGACGCCGGGCAAAAAGGGACTGAAGCTTTCTTT.

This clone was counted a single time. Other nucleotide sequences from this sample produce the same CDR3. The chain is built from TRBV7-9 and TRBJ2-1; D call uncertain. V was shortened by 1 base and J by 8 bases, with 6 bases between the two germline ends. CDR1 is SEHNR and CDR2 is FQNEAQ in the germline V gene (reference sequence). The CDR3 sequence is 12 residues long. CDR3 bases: TGTGCCAGCAGCTTAGGCGGCCATGAGCAGTTCTTC. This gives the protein CASSLGGHEQFF.

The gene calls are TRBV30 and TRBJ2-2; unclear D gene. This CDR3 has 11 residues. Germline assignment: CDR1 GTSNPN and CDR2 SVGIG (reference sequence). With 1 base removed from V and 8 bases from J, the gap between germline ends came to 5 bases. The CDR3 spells CAWSAYGELFF. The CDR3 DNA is TGTGCCTGGAGTGCTTATGGGGAGCTGTTTTTT.